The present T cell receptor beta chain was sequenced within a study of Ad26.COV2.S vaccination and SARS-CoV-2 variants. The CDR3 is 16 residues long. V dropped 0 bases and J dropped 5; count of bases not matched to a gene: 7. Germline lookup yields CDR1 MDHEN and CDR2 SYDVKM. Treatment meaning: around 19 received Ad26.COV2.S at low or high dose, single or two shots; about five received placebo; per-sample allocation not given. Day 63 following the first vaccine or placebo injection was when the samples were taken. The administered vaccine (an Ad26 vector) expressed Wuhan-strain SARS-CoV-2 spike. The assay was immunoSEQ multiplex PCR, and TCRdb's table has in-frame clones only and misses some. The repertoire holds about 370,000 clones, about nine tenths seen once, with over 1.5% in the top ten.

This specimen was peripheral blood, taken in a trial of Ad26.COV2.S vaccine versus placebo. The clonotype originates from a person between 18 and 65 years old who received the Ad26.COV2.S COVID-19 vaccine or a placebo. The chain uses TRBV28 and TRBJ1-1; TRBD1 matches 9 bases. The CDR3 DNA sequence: TGTGCCAGCAGTTTATGGCTGGGACAGGGTGGGACTGAAGCTTTCTTT. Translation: CASSLWLGQGGTEAFF.